This TCR beta chain is drawn from a study of T cells after yellow fever vaccination. Germline trimming cut 4 bases from V and 2 bases from J; bases unmatched to any gene: 9. The germline V gene has CDR1 MGHRA and CDR2 YSYEKL. This CDR3 spans 19 amino acids. Regarding the study as a whole: Researchers noted that a small share of clonotypes showed up in both CD4 and CD8 compartments. Although the secondary response was weaker, it peaked faster, at day 5 versus 15.

For TCR, cDNA came from 5'RACE template switching, which added a universal primer site and UMIs. TCRdb re-called the 5' RACE reads with MiXCR, one entry per CDR3 protein. The table lists some 560,000 distinct CDR3 sequences, about 17% of them singletons. With respect to this clonotype: The antigen remains undetermined.

The chain is built from TRBV4-1 and TRBJ2-6; 12 nucleotides line up with TRBD1. The material was PBMCs, obtained about 5 days after the first yellow fever vaccination. The sequence came from a man younger than 35 who received the YFV17D yellow fever vaccine. The DNA for the CDR3 is TGCGCCAGCAGCCCAGGTGCGGGACAGGGGGCGCCTGGGGCCAACGTCCTGACTTTC. Protein product: CASSPGAGQGAPGANVLTF.